This T cell receptor beta chain was captured in a study of CD8 T cell repertoires and HIV-1 epitope variants. Repertoires were generated with immunoSEQ multiplex PCR, while TCRdb's copy carries only in-frame clones and drops some. This table has about 95,000 clones, roughly four fifths appearing once. The CDR3 spans 14 residues. Germline V gene lookup returns CDR1 WSHSY and CDR2 SAAADI. Trimming pared 4 bases from V and 0 bases from J, leaving 7 bases between. The sequence was obtained from a male donor with HIV. The sequenced sample consisted of uncultured baseline CD8+ T cells from peripheral blood mononuclear cells (PBMCs). V and J are TRBV10-2 and TRBJ2-1; D unclear. CDR3 DNA: TGCGCCAGCAGTGCCTGGGGCTCCTACAATGAGCAGTTCTTC. Translation: CASSAWGSYNEQFF.